This TCR beta chain emerged from a study of blood T cell repertoires in COVID-19. Study-level information: The origin of the acute and convalescent COVID-19 samples was the United States, Italy and Spain.

Germline-derived CDR1 and CDR2 are SGHAT and FQNNGV. The length of the CDR3 is 13 residues. V shed 4 bases and J shed 4 bases, with 10 bases lying between them. Data came from immunoSEQ multiplex PCR; TCRdb stores just in-frame clones and leaves some out. The data hold 220,000 or so clones, with more than 65% observed a single time. This clone has a count of ten or more. This receptor was obtained from a young woman who had recovered from COVID-19. Sequencing input: peripheral blood. V gene TRBV11-2 combines with J gene TRBJ1-1; tentatively, D is TRBD1 (5 bases). CDR3 DNA sequence: TGTGCCAGCAGCTGGGGCCTCGGCACTGAAGCTTTCTTT. This translates into CASSWGLGTEAFF. Using reference TRBV11-2 and TRBJ1-1 for the parts outside the CDR3, the full variable domain is EAGVAQSPRYKIIEKRQSVAFWCNPISGHATLYWYQQILGQGPKLLIQFQNNGVVDDSQLPKDRFSAERLKGVDSTLKIQPAKLEDSAVYLCASSWGLGTEAFFGQGTRLTVV.